This T cell receptor (beta chain) was identified in a study of T cell changes during pregnancy in multiple sclerosis. Losses at the gene ends were 3 bases for V and 7 bases for J; bases not matched to a gene: 2. The CDR3 is 13 amino acids. Germline V CDR1 and CDR2: SNHLY, FYNNEI. Measured with immunoSEQ multiplex PCR; TCRdb has only the in-frame clones, and not every one. The table records about 36,000 clones, approximately 90% of them present only once. The sequences come from CD4+ T cells from peripheral blood mononuclear cells, collected after pregnancy. The chain recombines TRBV2 with TRBJ2-1; 8 bases line up with TRBD2. This clonotype was sampled from a female donor with multiple sclerosis, enrolled in a pregnancy study. CDR3 sequence reads: CASSDGTRNEQFF. For the CDR3, the DNA is TGTGCCAGCAGTGACGGGACTAGGAATGAGCAGTTCTTC.